This T cell receptor beta chain was recorded in a study of blood T cell repertoires in COVID-19. Study context: Acute and convalescent COVID-19 samples came from the United States, Italy and Spain.

Per the study methods: Counts of nucleated cells, estimated from reference gene primer amplification, were obtained. The repertoire was sequenced with immunoSEQ multiplex PCR; TCRdb's copy has only in-frame clones and lacks some. That table furnishes V, J and clone size, whereas the DNA furnished D and trimming. The sample carries under 200,000 clones, roughly 90% recorded once. The origin of this receptor is a woman in her forties or fifties who had recovered from COVID-19. Material for sequencing was PBMCs or T cells enriched from blood (not recorded which).

CDR3 residues: CASSSFPNQGVEQYF. The CDR3 region has the DNA TGTGCCAGCAGTTCCTTCCCCAACCAGGGTGTCGAGCAGTACTTC. The chain has TRBV28 and TRBJ2-7; D possibly corresponds to TRBD1 (5 bases). CDR1 is MDHEN and CDR2 is SYDVKM in the germline V gene. With 4 bases removed from V and 6 bases from J, the gap between germline ends came to 19 bases. This CDR3 is 15 amino acids long. The variable domain in full, completed from reference TRBV28 and TRBJ2-7, reads DVKVTQSSRYLVKRTGEKVFLECVQDMDHENMFWYRQDPGLGLRLIYFSYDVKMKEKGDIPEGYSVSREKKERFSLILESASTNQTSMYLCASSSFPNQGVEQYFGPGTRLTVT.